The entry below gives a single T cell receptor (beta chain) sequence along with its context. Its antigen is as yet unknown. Unique molecular identifiers were used in preparing the TCRbeta library. TCRdb passed the PCR reads through MiXCR, listing each CDR3 protein once. The sample consists of about 980,000 distinct CDR3 sequences, less than 30% of them appearing once. The data are from a study of T-cell reconstitution after alpha-beta-depleted transplantation in children. Looked up from germline, CDR1 is DFQATT and CDR2 is SNEGSKA (reference sequence). The CDR3 covers 14 residues. V was clipped by 6 bases and J by 0 bases, with 15 bases between them. Notes on the study in general: Reportedly, only several hundred clones from non-depleted graft cells drove alpha-beta T-cell counts at about two months. Newly produced T cells mostly provided counts and TCRbeta diversity after one year, as hyperexpanded clones declined. Day-60 TCRbeta diversity that was high in some patients was derived from surviving recipient T cells and thymic progenitors.

The specimen comprised PBMCs, mostly from graft donor cells, sampled 360 days after TCRalphabeta/CD19-depleted stem cell transplant. The receptor was isolated from a boy younger than two who had a stem cell transplant for SCID, so the T cells may come from the graft donor. This chain uses TRBV20-1 with TRBJ2-7; D is unresolved. CDR3 sequence (DNA): TGCAGTGCCCTGGGCAGGTTTCACTCCTACGAGCAGTACTTC. It is translated as CSALGRFHSYEQYF.